This T cell receptor beta chain was observed in a study of blood T cell repertoires in COVID-19. Study summary: PBMCs, B-cell-depleted T cells, or T cells were the source of the cDNA or gDNA that made up the material.

V gave up 4 bases and J gave up 3 bases, with 10 bases separating them. CDR1 is SSHAT and CDR2 is FNYEAQ in the germline V gene (reference sequence). This CDR3 has 14 amino acids. As originally analysed: How many nucleated cells were present was estimated from reference gene primer amplification. Assay: immunoSEQ multiplex PCR; the TCRdb copy retains only in-frame clones and omits some. The DNA gave D and trimming, while V, J and clone size come from that table. This sample has about 260,000 clones, with 85% to 90% found just once. The V gene is TRBV7-7, the J gene TRBJ1-3, with D possibly being TRBD1 (6 bases). Sequencing used peripheral blood. The TCR was taken from a woman aged 55-70 years with COVID-19, enrolled during active disease. The CDR3 DNA reads TGTGCCAGCAGCTCAGGGGTTGGTGGAAACACCATATATTTT. It codes for CASSSGVGGNTIYF.